The 24 T cell receptor beta chains below all came from one sample that was sequenced in a study of cytomegalovirus exposure and HLA in healthy donors. Vbeta (60) and Jbeta (13) primers were used in the PCR. The repertoire was sequenced with immunoSEQ multiplex PCR; TCRdb's copy has only in-frame clones and lacks some. The sample shows tens of thousands of clones, 7.6% of them seen only once. The material sequenced was PBMCs. These receptors all stem from a man over 45 in good health and CMV-seronegative.

To note about this clone: Compared with germline, one end of the junction differs, possibly owing to a read error. V usage is TRBV7-7 and J usage is TRBJ2-3, with 8 bases matching TRBD1. The CDR3 length is 13 residues. CDR1 and CDR2 (germline): SSHAT, FNYEAQ (reference sequence). CDR3 amino acids: CASSLDRADTQYF. In nucleotides, the CDR3 is TGTGCTAGCAGCTTGGACAGGGCAGATACGCAGTATTTT.

This sequence joins TRBV4-1 and TRBJ2-1; 9 nucleotides agree with TRBD2. There are 16 residues in the CDR3. The germline CDR1 and CDR2 sequences are MGHRA and YSYEKL. The trim removed 1 base at V and 5 bases at J, leaving 6 bases unmatched. The CDR3 bases are TGCGCCAGCAGCCAAGCGGAGCGGGGGGTAAACAATGAGCAGTTCTTC. The encoded protein is CASSQAERGVNNEQFF.

The V call is TRBV5-1, the J call TRBJ2-5; the D gene is possibly TRBD2 (6 bases). TRBJ2-7 matches the DNA end more closely, so the J call is doubtful. Germline-derived CDR1 and CDR2 are SGHRS and YFSETQ. This CDR3 region has 15 residues. The CDR3 nucleotides read TGCGCCAGCAGCTTGACGGTGGGAGGTCACTACGAGCAGTACTTC. Its translation is CASSLTVGGHYEQYF.

This clone was observed a handful of times. The chain carries TRBV29-1 and TRBJ2-3; TRBD1 is a possible D gene (6 bases). CDR3 length: 11 amino acids. Trimming pared 7 bases from V and 7 bases from J, leaving 12 bases between. The V gene's germline CDR1 is SQVTM and CDR2 ANQGSEA. CDR3 DNA: TGCAGCGGGATACAGGGAAATACGCAGTATTTT. Protein: CSGIQGNTQYF.

This clone showed up just a few times. The chain employs TRBV4-3 and TRBJ2-1, with TRBD2 identical over 12 bases. CDR3 length: 16 amino acids. Germline loops: CDR1 LGHNA, CDR2 YSLEER. V gave up 1 base and J gave up 3 bases; unmatched junction bases: 1. The chain's CDR3 is CASSQGLAGDYNEQFF. In DNA, the CDR3 is TGCGCCAGCAGCCAAGGACTAGCGGGAGACTACAATGAGCAGTTCTTC.

This clone was seen only a few times. The V gene is TRBV27, the J gene TRBJ2-7; TRBD2 is a possible D gene (6 bases). Per the germline V gene, CDR1 is MNHEY and CDR2 is SMNVEV (reference sequence). Trimming cost V 2 bases and J 5 bases, with 16 bases left between them. CDR3 length equals 15 residues. The DNA for the CDR3 is TGTGCCAGCAGTTTAAACCGCGGGAAGTTCGACGAGCAGTACTTC. It yields the protein CASSLNRGKFDEQYF.

The V call is TRBV27, the J call TRBJ2-7; D may be TRBD1 (5 bases). CDR3 length: 14 residues. Germline V gene data show CDR1 as MNHEY and CDR2 as SMNVEV (reference sequence). Trimming cost V 5 bases and J 6 bases, with 17 bases left between them. This CDR3 reads CASSPELRASEQYF. In DNA, the CDR3 is TGTGCCAGCAGTCCGGAACTCAGGGCTAGCGAGCAGTACTTC.

V gene TRBV5-4 combines with J gene TRBJ1-2; D perhaps matches TRBD1 (5 bases). Germline V gives CDR1 SGHNT, CDR2 YYREEE (reference sequence). CDR3 length equals 15 residues. V was trimmed by 5 bases and J by 6 bases, leaving 20 bases between them. The CDR3: CASSSVAGLGNGYTF. The CDR3 nucleotides are TGTGCCAGCAGTTCAGTGGCAGGGCTTGGCAATGGCTACACCTTC. The variable domain in full, with the rest retrieved from reference TRBV5-4 and TRBJ1-2, is ETGVTQSPTHLIKTRGQQVTLRCSSQSGHNTVSWYQQALGQGPQFIFQYYREEENGRGNFPPRFSGLQFPNYSSELNVNALELDDSALYLCASSSVAGLGNGYTFGSGTRLTVV.

The rearrangement links TRBV7-2 to TRBJ2-1; 7 bases match TRBD2. The junction had 12 bases not matched to a gene; V was cut back by 0 bases and J by 7 bases. CDR1 is SGHTA, CDR2 FQGNSA, per germline. The CDR3 is made up of 17 amino acids. The CDR3 sequence: CASSLAGGAGVFNEQFF. In DNA, the CDR3 is TGTGCCAGCAGCTTAGCAGGCGGGGCGGGAGTGTTTAATGAGCAGTTCTTC.

About this clone: The sample has other DNA sequences that encode this CDR3 too. The chain recombines TRBV6-1 with TRBJ2-3; 10 bases match TRBD1. This CDR3 spans 16 amino acids. Germline V lookup: CDR1 MNHNS, CDR2 SASEGT. The V gene end was trimmed by 0 bases and the J gene end by 4 bases; junction bases not matched to a gene: 4. For the CDR3, the DNA is TGTGCCAGCAGTGAAGCCCCTGGACAGGGGGCAGATACGCAGTATTTT. Amino acid sequence: CASSEAPGQGADTQYF.

This sequence joins TRBV5-1 and TRBJ2-1; D may be TRBD2 (6 bases). The CDR3 contains 16 residues. Germline V gives CDR1 SGHRS, CDR2 YFSETQ. Trimming removed 3 bases at V and 4 bases at J, with 17 bases between. CDR3 sequence reads: CASSSAPRLEYNEQFF. The CDR3 DNA reads as TGCGCCAGCAGCTCGGCCCCGAGACTAGAGTACAATGAGCAGTTCTTC.

Only a few counts were recorded for this clone. A junction boundary mismatches the germline segment, possibly from a read error. V is TRBV7-9 and J is TRBJ2-4, with D perhaps TRBD1 (6 bases). The germline V gene has CDR1 SEHNR and CDR2 FQNEAQ (reference sequence). This CDR3 spans 13 amino acids. CDR3 loop: CASTLGGRGIQYF. The CDR3 nucleotides read TGTGCCAGCACCTTAGGCGGCAGGGGCATTCAGTACTTC.

This clone was found a few times. The chain has TRBV19 and TRBJ1-5, with 12 nucleotides matching TRBD1. Germline CDR1 and CDR2: LNHDA and SQIVND (reference sequence). The V gene end was trimmed by 5 bases and the J gene end by 7 bases; junction bases not matched to a gene: 12. The CDR3 length is 17 residues. CDR3 coding DNA: TGTGCCAGTAGTCCTTGGGACAGGGGGCTGGGTGGGCAGCCCCAGCATTTT. This sequence encodes CASSPWDRGLGGQPQHF.

V usage is TRBV7-2 and J usage is TRBJ2-7, with TRBD1 as a possible D gene (6 bases). The CDR3 sequence is 15 residues long. Trimming cost V 2 bases and J 3 bases, with 14 bases left between them. CDR1 and CDR2 (germline): SGHTA, FQGNSA. The CDR3 loop is CASSLLGTSRYEQYF. The CDR3 DNA follows: TGTGCCAGCAGCTTACTCGGGACATCCCGCTACGAGCAGTACTTC.

DNA of the CDR3: TGTGCCAGTAGTTCATTCGGCGGAAACTATGGCTACACCTTC. Protein: CASSSFGGNYGYTF. The J gene is TRBJ1-2, the V gene TRBV19; the D is unclear. V shed 5 bases and J shed 2 bases, with 12 bases lying between them. This CDR3 comprises 14 residues. CDR1 and CDR2 from the germline V gene are LNHDA and SQIVND (reference sequence).

The gene calls are TRBV5-4 and TRBJ2-2, with a weak D call TRBD1 (5 bases). Per germline, CDR1 SGHNT and CDR2 YYREEE (reference sequence). The CDR3 runs to 15 residues. Trimming removed 0 bases from V and 2 bases from J, with 8 bases in between. The chain's CDR3 is CASSLGDRNTGELFF. CDR3 DNA: TGTGCCAGCAGCTTGGGCGACAGAAACACCGGGGAGCTGTTTTTT.

On this clone itself: An end of the junction does not agree with germline; a read error may underlie this. The gene calls are TRBV5-4 and TRBJ2-1; TRBD1 aligns across 8 bases. This CDR3 is built from 12 residues. Germline CDR1 reads SGHNT; CDR2 reads YYREEE (reference sequence). CDR3 loop: CASSSPTGAGVF. As DNA, the CDR3 is TGTGCCAGCAGCTCTCCGACAGGGGCTGGGGTCTTC.

This clone appeared a few times. V gene TRBV29-1 combines with J gene TRBJ2-5, with D hard to call. The germline V and J ends were trimmed by 7 bases and 5 bases, with 14 bases remaining between them. The CDR3 runs 12 residues. CDR1 and CDR2 (germline): SQVTM, ANQGSEA. The CDR3 region has the DNA TGCAGCGCCGCGGTAGCTGCGGAGACCCAGTACTTC. This translates into CSAAVAAETQYF.

In its sample, this clone was seen a few times. This chain connects TRBV7-8 to TRBJ2-3, with 12 nucleotides matching TRBD2. Germline V gives CDR1 SGHVS, CDR2 FQNEAQ. V lost 1 base and J lost 4; bases outside the gene matches: 6. The CDR3 covers 17 residues. CDR3 coding DNA: TGTGCCAGCAGCTTAGGCTTGACTAGCGGGAGTGCAGATACGCAGTATTTT. This gives the protein CASSLGLTSGSADTQYF.

This clone was seen only a few times. The chain has TRBV28 and TRBJ1-2, with 7 positions matching TRBD1. Germline V gene sequence: CDR1 MDHEN, CDR2 SYDVKM. The length of the CDR3 is 14 residues. V lost 5 bases, J lost 4 bases, and 7 bases stayed unmatched. In nucleotides, the CDR3 is TGTGCCAGCAGTCCCGACAGGGCGATCTATGGCTACACCTTC. This codes for CASSPDRAIYGYTF.

This clone was seen a few times. This chain links TRBV4-1 with TRBJ2-7; 9 positions match TRBD1. V was clipped by 4 bases and J by 5 bases; unmatched bases: 6. The CDR3 length is 14 residues. Germline lookup yields CDR1 MGHRA and CDR2 YSYEKL. This CDR3 reads CASSPWDRAHEQYF. Written as DNA, the CDR3 is TGCGCCAGCAGCCCGTGGGACAGGGCCCACGAGCAGTACTTC.

This clone was counted between two and nine times. V usage is TRBV27 and J usage is TRBJ2-7; D unclear. The V gene's germline CDR1 is MNHEY and CDR2 SMNVEV (reference sequence). V was trimmed by 5 bases and J by 5 bases, leaving 19 bases between them. This CDR3 comprises 15 residues. DNA of the CDR3: TGTGCCAGCAGTCTCGAAGTTGGGCGAAGCCACGAGCAGTACTTC. Translated, it gives CASSLEVGRSHEQYF.

The gene calls are TRBV29-1 and TRBJ2-7; D is perhaps TRBD2 (6 bases). Germline CDR1 reads SQVTM; CDR2 reads ANQGSEA. This CDR3 spans 16 amino acids. The V gene lost 4 bases and the J gene lost 5 bases, with 24 bases spanning the gap. CDR3 protein: CSVAPLGGTPANEQYF. The CDR3 region has the DNA TGCAGCGTTGCTCCCTTGGGGGGTACCCCTGCCAACGAGCAGTACTTC.

The V and J genes are TRBV28 and TRBJ2-1; possible D gene TRBD1, 5 bases. Germline V CDR1 and CDR2: MDHEN, SYDVKM. The CDR3 extends over 11 amino acids. V was pared by 8 bases and J by 15 bases, with 17 bases between. The CDR3 spells CASGDSERWFF. In DNA, the CDR3 is TGTGCCAGCGGAGACAGTGAAAGGTGGTTCTTC.